This passage covers 27 T cell receptor beta chains from one sample sequenced in a study of cytomegalovirus exposure and HLA in healthy donors. Primers included in the PCR were 60 Vbeta and 13 Jbeta primers. The table came from immunoSEQ multiplex PCR; TCRdb's copy has only in-frame clones and leaves some out. The sample yields over 150,000 clones, around 80% seen once. The specimen sequenced was PBMCs. The origin of the receptors is a man aged 25 to 40 in good health and CMV-seropositive.

This chain uses TRBV27 with TRBJ2-7; D might be TRBD1 (5 bases). This CDR3 spans 13 amino acids. V was cut by 8 bases and J by 2 bases, with 13 bases left in between. Germline lookup yields CDR1 MNHEY and CDR2 SMNVEV (reference sequence). In DNA, the CDR3 is TGTGCCAGCGGCCCGCGGACACCCTACGAGCAGTACTTC. It is translated as CASGPRTPYEQYF.

The chain combines TRBV5-1 with TRBJ1-6, with 7 bases fitting TRBD1. The CDR3 is made up of 15 amino acids. V was clipped by 5 bases and J by 7 bases; unmatched bases: 9. CDR1 SGHRS and CDR2 YFSETQ come from the germline V gene. The CDR3 DNA is TGCGCCAGCAGGGTGAGGGGGCCGGCGAATTCACCCCTCCACTTT. Protein sequence: CASRVRGPANSPLHF. The full variable domain, its missing parts supplied by reference TRBV5-1 and TRBJ1-6, is KAGVTQTPRYLIKTRGQQVTLSCSPISGHRSVSWYQQTPGQGLQFLFEYFSETQRNKGNFPGRFSGRQFSNSRSEMNVSTLELGDSALYLCASRVRGPANSPLHFGNGTRLTVT.

The chain recombines TRBV7-3 with TRBJ2-5; a possible D gene is TRBD1 (6 bases). The CDR3 contains 14 residues. Germline V gives CDR1 SGHTA, CDR2 FQGTGA. V was shortened by 5 bases and J by 1 base, with 11 bases between the two germline ends. CDR3 bases: TGTGCCAGCAGCCTTGGGGGCAGCCAAGAGACCCAGTACTTC. Amino acid sequence: CASSLGGSQETQYF.

The rearrangement joins TRBV5-1 to TRBJ2-7; D gene uncertain. Trimming removed 2 bases from V and 5 bases from J, with 14 bases in between. Germline loops: CDR1 SGHRS, CDR2 YFSETQ. The CDR3 loop spans 14 amino acids. The CDR3 loop is CASSFQSRKNEQYF. The CDR3 region has the DNA TGCGCCAGCAGCTTCCAATCGCGCAAGAACGAGCAGTACTTC.

J is TRBJ2-7 and V is TRBV6-1; D uncertain. With 6 bases removed from V and 4 bases from J, the gap between germline ends came to 16 bases. The CDR3 runs to 14 residues. Germline V gene data show CDR1 as MNHNS and CDR2 as SASEGT. CDR3 residues: CASSATGPIYEQYF. The CDR3 coding sequence is TGTGCCAGCAGCGCTACGGGTCCTATATACGAGCAGTACTTC.

In its sample, this clone was seen a few times. This sample also contains other DNA sequences that code for the same CDR3. This chain joins TRBV7-9 and TRBJ2-1; 10 bases are shared with TRBD2. Germline V CDR1 and CDR2: SEHNR, FQNEAQ (reference sequence). The CDR3 is 15 amino acids. V shed 2 bases, J shed 4 bases, and the junction held 2 bases outside the gene matches. The chain's CDR3 is CASSLSSGGYNEQFF. The CDR3 DNA is TGTGCCAGCAGCTTATCTAGCGGGGGATACAATGAGCAGTTCTTC. The full variable domain, completed using reference TRBV7-9 and TRBJ2-1, is DTGVSQNPRHKITKRGQNVTFRCDPISEHNRLYWYRQTLGQGPEFLTYFQNEAQLEKSRLLSDRFSAERPKGSFSTLEIQRTEQGDSAMYLCASSLSSGGYNEQFFGPGTRLTVL.

This clone has more than one count but fewer than ten. In nucleotides, the CDR3 is TGCGCCAGCAGCTCCACCCTCAGAGGGACTGAAGCTTTCTTT. Its translation is CASSSTLRGTEAFF. The J gene is TRBJ1-1, the V gene TRBV5-1; D not certain. This CDR3 is built from 14 residues. With 3 bases removed from V and 5 bases from J, the gap between germline ends came to 14 bases. The germline gives CDR1 SGHRS, CDR2 YFSETQ.

This chain uses TRBV7-9 with TRBJ2-7, with a weak D call TRBD1 (6 bases). Trimming pared 5 bases from V and 4 bases from J, leaving 21 bases between. Germline lookup yields CDR1 SEHNR and CDR2 FQNEAQ (reference sequence). The CDR3 totals 16 residues. CDR3 loop: CASSALEGQWKYEQYF. The CDR3 DNA follows: TGTGCCAGCAGCGCCTTAGAAGGACAGTGGAAATACGAGCAGTACTTC.

The chain links TRBV12-5 to TRBJ2-1; D is undetermined. The germline V gene has CDR1 LGHNT and CDR2 FRNRAP. The CDR3 runs to 15 residues. V was trimmed by 2 bases and J by 8 bases, leaving 16 bases between them. CDR3 protein: CASGLHYPGRDEQFF. The CDR3 nucleotides are TGTGCTAGTGGTTTGCATTACCCTGGTCGGGATGAGCAGTTCTTC.

The chain links TRBV9 to TRBJ1-5, with 7 bases identical to TRBD1. CDR1 is SGDLS and CDR2 is YYNGEE in the germline V gene. V lost 1 base and J lost 7; bases outside the gene matches: 5. This CDR3 is 14 amino acids long. The CDR3 DNA reads as TGTGCCAGCAGCGTACAGGGGGTGGGACAGCCCCAGCATTTT. Its protein product is CASSVQGVGQPQHF.

This clone has a single count. The chain has TRBV6-6 and TRBJ1-1; the D is unclear. The V end was cut by 2 bases, the J end by 1 base, with 8 bases between. Germline V gene lookup returns CDR1 MNHNY and CDR2 SVGAGI (reference sequence). The CDR3 sequence is 14 residues long. The CDR3 DNA is TGTGCCAGCAGTTACCGGGTACAGAACACTGAAGCTTTCTTT. This encodes CASSYRVQNTEAFF.

This clone has only one observation. The chain combines TRBV5-1 with TRBJ1-2; 8 bases line up with TRBD1. With V trimmed by 4 bases and J by 4 bases, 18 bases remained unmatched. CDR3 length: 18 amino acids. Germline CDR1 is SGHRS and CDR2 is YFSETQ. CDR3 region: CASSTRTGRIGWFYGYTF. DNA of the CDR3: TGCGCCAGCAGCACTAGGACAGGGAGGATTGGCTGGTTCTATGGCTACACCTTC. The entire variable domain, with the rest obtained from reference TRBV5-1 and TRBJ1-2, is as follows: KAGVTQTPRYLIKTRGQQVTLSCSPISGHRSVSWYQQTPGQGLQFLFEYFSETQRNKGNFPGRFSGRQFSNSRSEMNVSTLELGDSALYLCASSTRTGRIGWFYGYTFGSGTRLTVV.

This clone is a singleton in its sample. The chain employs TRBV28 and TRBJ1-4, with TRBD1 matching 7 bases. Germline V gene data show CDR1 as MDHEN and CDR2 as SYDVKM. The V and J ends lost 4 bases and 4 bases, in that order; junction bases with no gene match: 3. The CDR3 contains 14 residues. CDR3 residues: CASSSTGFNEKLFF. CDR3 bases: TGTGCCAGCAGTTCGACAGGGTTTAATGAAAAACTGTTTTTT.

The J gene is TRBJ2-5, the V gene TRBV5-1; 7 positions agree with TRBD2. CDR1 and CDR2 from the germline V gene are SGHRS and YFSETQ. The trim removed 0 bases at V and 4 bases at J, leaving 6 bases unmatched. This CDR3 contains 15 residues. CDR3 sequence (DNA): TGCGCCAGCAGCTTGGTAGGAGGGGAGGGAGAGACCCAGTACTTC. Translation: CASSLVGGEGETQYF.

The V call is TRBV5-1, the J call TRBJ2-5; D perhaps matches TRBD2 (5 bases). Germline V lookup: CDR1 SGHRS, CDR2 YFSETQ. Deletions cut 6 bases from V and 4 bases from J, with 16 bases between. This CDR3 region has 14 residues. CDR3 nucleotides: TGCGCCAGCAACTCCCAGGAAGGGAGAGAGACCCAGTACTTC. Its protein product is CASNSQEGRETQYF.

The V gene is TRBV12-5, the J gene TRBJ2-3; a possible D gene is TRBD2 (6 bases). This CDR3 comprises 16 residues. Germline V lookup: CDR1 LGHNT, CDR2 FRNRAP. Deletions cut 3 bases from V and 3 bases from J, with 16 bases between. The CDR3 region is CASGFYGGNQTDTQYF. In nucleotides, the CDR3 is TGTGCTAGTGGTTTTTACGGCGGGAATCAAACAGATACGCAGTATTTT.

V gene TRBV5-4 combines with J gene TRBJ1-4; TRBD1 might be the D (5 bases). The CDR3 is made up of 15 amino acids. V gave up 2 bases and J gave up 0 bases, with 8 bases separating them. The germline V gene encodes CDR1 SGHNT and CDR2 YYREEE (reference sequence). The CDR3 reads CASSFQGATNEKLFF. CDR3 nucleotides: TGTGCCAGCAGCTTTCAGGGTGCAACTAATGAAAAACTGTTTTTT.

The chain recombines TRBV5-1 with TRBJ2-1; maybe TRBD2 (6 bases). CDR1 and CDR2 (germline): SGHRS, YFSETQ. The CDR3 is made up of 18 amino acids. Trimming pared 5 bases from V and 0 bases from J, leaving 21 bases between. This CDR3 is CASRETSNRGSSYNEQFF. CDR3 in DNA: TGCGCCAGCAGGGAGACCTCGAACCGGGGGAGCTCCTACAATGAGCAGTTCTTC. The complete variable domain, with remaining parts taken from reference TRBV5-1 and TRBJ2-1, reads KAGVTQTPRYLIKTRGQQVTLSCSPISGHRSVSWYQQTPGQGLQFLFEYFSETQRNKGNFPGRFSGRQFSNSRSEMNVSTLELGDSALYLCASRETSNRGSSYNEQFFGPGTRLTVL.

The gene calls are TRBV6-5 and TRBJ1-2; 7 bases line up with TRBD1. CDR1 and CDR2 from the germline V gene are MNHEY and SVGAGI. The CDR3 length is 15 residues. Germline trimming cut 5 bases from V and 1 base from J; bases unmatched to any gene: 7. This chain's CDR3 is CASSQGQAINYGYTF. DNA for the CDR3: TGTGCCAGCAGTCAAGGACAGGCGATTAACTATGGCTACACCTTC.

J is TRBJ1-4 and V is TRBV2, with TRBD1 matching over 7 bases. Germline lookup yields CDR1 SNHLY and CDR2 FYNNEI. The CDR3 runs 15 residues. J gave up 8 bases and V 7 bases, and 13 bases lay outside the gene matches. CDR3 nucleotide sequence: TGTGCCAGCATTGACACCGGGACAGCTGAAGAAAAACTGTTTTTT. This gives the protein CASIDTGTAEEKLFF.

The J gene is TRBJ2-6, the V gene TRBV27; D gene unclear. The CDR3 is 16 amino acids. The V end was cut by 8 bases, the J end by 4 bases, with 18 bases between. Germline V CDR1 and CDR2: MNHEY, SMNVEV (reference sequence). CDR3 in amino acids: CASSRQGSAGANVLTF. CDR3 nucleotide sequence: TGTGCCAGCTCCCGACAAGGTTCCGCCGGGGCCAACGTCCTGACTTTC.

The chain links TRBV28 to TRBJ2-7; D gene uncertain. The CDR3 length is 14 residues. Germline V gives CDR1 MDHEN, CDR2 SYDVKM. The V gene lost 2 bases and the J gene lost 4 bases, with 12 bases spanning the gap. The CDR3 is CASSLLGLSYEQYF. The CDR3 nucleotides read TGTGCCAGCAGTTTACTTGGGCTGTCGTACGAGCAGTACTTC.

The chain joins TRBV19 to TRBJ1-5, with 7 bases lining up with TRBD1. Losses at the gene ends were 8 bases for V and 1 base for J; bases not matched to a gene: 8. The germline gives CDR1 LNHDA, CDR2 SQIVND (reference sequence). This CDR3 comprises 15 residues. CDR3 DNA sequence: TGTGCCAGTTACGTTGGACAGGCCAGCAATCAGCCCCAGCATTTT. Translated, it gives CASYVGQASNQPQHF.

This clone is a singleton in its sample. This chain joins TRBV7-2 and TRBJ1-1, with D uncertain. Germline V CDR1 and CDR2: SGHTA, FQGNSA. The CDR3 sequence is 15 residues long. V was shortened by 5 bases and J by 4 bases, with 17 bases between the two germline ends. The CDR3 DNA reads TGTGCCAGCAGCCCGCAAACGGTTGAGAGCACTGAAGCTTTCTTT. Protein product: CASSPQTVESTEAFF.

This sequence joins TRBV11-3 and TRBJ2-1; 9 bases fit TRBD1. Trimming at V came to 7 bases and at J to 5 bases, leaving 3 bases not matched to a gene. The CDR3 runs 13 residues. Germline loops: CDR1 SGHNT, CDR2 YENEEA. As DNA, the CDR3 is TGTGCCAGCAAGGGGACAGGGAACAATGAGCAGTTCTTC. Protein sequence: CASKGTGNNEQFF.

The chain combines TRBV30 with TRBJ2-1; 9 nucleotides line up with TRBD2. Germline V gene data show CDR1 as GTSNPN and CDR2 as SVGIG (reference sequence). Trimming at V came to 2 bases and at J to 10 bases, leaving 9 bases not matched to a gene. CDR3 size: 14 residues. The CDR3 DNA reads as TGTGCCTGGAGTCATCGGCTAGCGGGAAGGGAGCAGTTCTTC. This sequence encodes CAWSHRLAGREQFF.

This clone turned up a few times. The J gene is TRBJ2-1, the V gene TRBV4-1, with TRBD1 identical over 8 bases. Germline loops: CDR1 MGHRA, CDR2 YSYEKL. The CDR3 loop spans 16 amino acids. V shed 0 bases, J shed 8 bases, and the junction held 9 bases outside the gene matches. The chain's CDR3 is CASSQERGQGSDEQFF. DNA for the CDR3: TGCGCCAGCAGCCAAGAGCGCGGACAGGGCTCGGATGAGCAGTTCTTC.